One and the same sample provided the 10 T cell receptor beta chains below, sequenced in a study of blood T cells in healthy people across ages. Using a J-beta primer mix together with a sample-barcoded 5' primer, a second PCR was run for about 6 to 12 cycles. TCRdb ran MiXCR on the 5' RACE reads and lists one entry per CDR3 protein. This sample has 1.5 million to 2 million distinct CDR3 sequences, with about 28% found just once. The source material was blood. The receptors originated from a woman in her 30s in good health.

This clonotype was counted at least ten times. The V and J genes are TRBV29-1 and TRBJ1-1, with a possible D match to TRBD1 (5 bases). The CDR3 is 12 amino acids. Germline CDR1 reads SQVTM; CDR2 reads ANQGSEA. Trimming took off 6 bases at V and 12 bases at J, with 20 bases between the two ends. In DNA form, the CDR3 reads TGCAGCGTGATTGGAGGGGCAGGCAAGTCTTTCTTT. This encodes CSVIGGAGKSFF.

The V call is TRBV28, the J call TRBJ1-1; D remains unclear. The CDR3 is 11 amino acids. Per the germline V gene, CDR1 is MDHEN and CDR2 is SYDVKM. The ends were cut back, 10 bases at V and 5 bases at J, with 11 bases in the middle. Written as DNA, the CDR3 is TGTGCCACCGGAACAGTAACTGAAGCTTTCTTT. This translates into CATGTVTEAFF. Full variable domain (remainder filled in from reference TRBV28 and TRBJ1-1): DVKVTQSSRYLVKRTGEKVFLECVQDMDHENMFWYRQDPGLGLRLIYFSYDVKMKEKGDIPEGYSVSREKKERFSLILESASTNQTSMYLCATGTVTEAFFGQGTRLTVV.

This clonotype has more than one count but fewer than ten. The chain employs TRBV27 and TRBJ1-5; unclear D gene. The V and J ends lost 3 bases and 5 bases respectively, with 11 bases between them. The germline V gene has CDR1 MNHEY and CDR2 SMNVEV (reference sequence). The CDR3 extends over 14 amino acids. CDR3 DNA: TGTGCCAGCAGTTTGGTAAGGCCCGATCAGCCCCAGCATTTT. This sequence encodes CASSLVRPDQPQHF.

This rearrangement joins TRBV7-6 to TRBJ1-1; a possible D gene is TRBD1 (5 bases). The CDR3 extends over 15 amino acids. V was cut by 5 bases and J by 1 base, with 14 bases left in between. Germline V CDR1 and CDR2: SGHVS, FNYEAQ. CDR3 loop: CASSPWGEKNTEAFF. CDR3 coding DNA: TGTGCCAGCAGCCCTTGGGGCGAGAAGAACACTGAAGCTTTCTTT. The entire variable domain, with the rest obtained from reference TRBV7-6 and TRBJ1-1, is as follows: GAGVSQSPRYKVTKRGQDVALRCDPISGHVSLYWYRQALGQGPEFLTYFNYEAQQDKSGLPNDRFSAERPEGSISTLTIQRTEQRDSAMYRCASSPWGEKNTEAFFGQGTRLTVV.

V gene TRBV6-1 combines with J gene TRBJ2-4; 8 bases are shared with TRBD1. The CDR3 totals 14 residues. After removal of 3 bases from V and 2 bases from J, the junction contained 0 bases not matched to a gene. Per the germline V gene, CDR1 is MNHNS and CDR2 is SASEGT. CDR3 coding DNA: TGTGCCAGCAGTGACAGGGGGCCCAAAAACATTCAGTACTTC. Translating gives CASSDRGPKNIQYF.

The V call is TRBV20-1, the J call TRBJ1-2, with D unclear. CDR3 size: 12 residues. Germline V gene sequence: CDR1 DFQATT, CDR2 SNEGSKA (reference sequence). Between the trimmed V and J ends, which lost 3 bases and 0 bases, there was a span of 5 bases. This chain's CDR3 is CSASSANYGYTF. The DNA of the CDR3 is TGCAGTGCTAGTTCGGCTAACTATGGCTACACCTTC.

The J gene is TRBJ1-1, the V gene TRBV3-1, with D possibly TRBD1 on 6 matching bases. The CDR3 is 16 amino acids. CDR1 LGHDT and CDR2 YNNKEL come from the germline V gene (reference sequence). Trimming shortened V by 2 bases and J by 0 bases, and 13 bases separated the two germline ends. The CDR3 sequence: CASSQTGHWMNTEAFF. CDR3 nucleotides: TGTGCCAGCAGCCAAACGGGACACTGGATGAACACTGAAGCTTTCTTT.

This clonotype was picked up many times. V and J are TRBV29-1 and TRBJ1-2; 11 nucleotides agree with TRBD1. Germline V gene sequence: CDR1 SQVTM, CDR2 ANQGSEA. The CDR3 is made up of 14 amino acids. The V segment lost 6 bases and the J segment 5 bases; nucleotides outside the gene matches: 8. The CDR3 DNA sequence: TGCAGCGTGGATGGACAGGGGGCTGGGTATGGCTACACCTTC. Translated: CSVDGQGAGYGYTF.

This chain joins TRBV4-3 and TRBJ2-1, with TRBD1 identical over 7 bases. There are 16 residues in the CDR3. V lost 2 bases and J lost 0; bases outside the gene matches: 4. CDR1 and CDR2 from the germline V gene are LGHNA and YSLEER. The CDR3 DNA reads TGCGCCAGCAGCCAACCCGGGGACAGCTCCTACAATGAGCAGTTCTTC. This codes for CASSQPGDSSYNEQFF.

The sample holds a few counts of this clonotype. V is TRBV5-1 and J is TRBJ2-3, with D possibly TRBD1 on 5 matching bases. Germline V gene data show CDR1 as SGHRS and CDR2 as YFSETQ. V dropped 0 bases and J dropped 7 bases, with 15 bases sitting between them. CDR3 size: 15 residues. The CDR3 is CASSLEAQGLNTQYF. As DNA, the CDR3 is TGCGCCAGCAGCTTGGAGGCGCAGGGTCTAAATACGCAGTATTTT.